This T cell receptor (beta chain) was captured by sequencing in a study of T cell changes during pregnancy in multiple sclerosis. CDR1 and CDR2 (germline): SQVTM, ANQGSEA. This CDR3 spans 12 amino acids. With 3 bases removed from V and 5 bases from J, the gap between germline ends came to 10 bases. TCRdb keeps only in-frame clones here, not all; method: immunoSEQ multiplex PCR. Of fewer than 85,000 clones listed, just under 95% are singletons. This clonotype was sampled from a female donor with multiple sclerosis, enrolled in a pregnancy study. V and J are TRBV29-1 and TRBJ1-1; tentatively, D is TRBD1 (5 bases). The source material was peripheral blood, sampled in the second trimester of pregnancy. The CDR3 here is CSVDQGGTEAFF. CDR3 in DNA: TGCAGCGTTGATCAGGGAGGAACTGAAGCTTTCTTT.